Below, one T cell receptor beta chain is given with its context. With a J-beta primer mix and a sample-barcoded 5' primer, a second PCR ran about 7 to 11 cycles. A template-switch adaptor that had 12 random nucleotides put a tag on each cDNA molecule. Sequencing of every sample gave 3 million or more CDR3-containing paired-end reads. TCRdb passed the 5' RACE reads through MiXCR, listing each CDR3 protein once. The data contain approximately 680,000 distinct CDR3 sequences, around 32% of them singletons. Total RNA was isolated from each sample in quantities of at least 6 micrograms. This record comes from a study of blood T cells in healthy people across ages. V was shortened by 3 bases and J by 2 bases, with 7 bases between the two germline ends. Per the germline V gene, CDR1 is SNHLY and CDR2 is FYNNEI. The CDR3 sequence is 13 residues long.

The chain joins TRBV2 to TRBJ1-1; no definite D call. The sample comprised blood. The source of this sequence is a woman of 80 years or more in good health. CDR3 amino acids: CASSDEHNTEAFF. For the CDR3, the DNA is TGTGCCAGCAGTGATGAGCATAACACTGAAGCTTTCTTT.